This passage covers 23 T cell receptor beta chains from one sample sequenced in a study of CD8+ T cells in alopecia areata. Specified treatment: oral pan-JAK inhibitor, 5-10 mg twice daily. RNA was isolated and reverse transcribed to cDNA, the sequencing template. TCRdb's table, derived via immunoSEQ multiplex PCR, lists solely in-frame clones and lacks some. Here the sample spans more than 150,000 clones, approximately 49% being singletons. The specimen comprised CD8+ T cells sorted from blood, sampled around week 54, from a patient treated with tofacitinib. These receptors all come from a human donor with alopecia areata.

This clone was found a few times. The chain couples TRBV4-3 to TRBJ2-6, with D perhaps matching TRBD1 (5 bases). The V end lost 2 bases, the J end lost 4 bases, and 12 bases lay between the germline ends. CDR1 and CDR2 from the germline V gene are LGHNA and YSLEER. The CDR3 loop spans 16 amino acids. The chain's CDR3 is CASSQTRQWGANVLTF. CDR3 nucleotide sequence: TGCGCCAGCAGCCAAACCCGACAGTGGGGGGCCAACGTCCTGACTTTC.

This clone was observed a handful of times. The J gene is TRBJ2-5, the V gene TRBV10-3; D tentatively fits TRBD1 or TRBD2 (5 bases each). V gave up 3 bases and J gave up 5 bases, with 19 bases separating them. Looked up from germline, CDR1 is ENHRY and CDR2 is SYGVKD. The CDR3 extends over 16 amino acids. The chain's CDR3 is CAISDSPGAGFETQYF. In DNA form, the CDR3 reads TGTGCCATCAGTGACTCCCCCGGGGCCGGATTTGAGACCCAGTACTTC.

This chain uses TRBV5-4 with TRBJ2-7; the D gene is possibly TRBD1 (6 bases). Trimming removed 4 bases at V and 0 bases at J, with 8 bases between. This CDR3 region has 13 residues. Germline CDR1 and CDR2: SGHNT and YYREEE (reference sequence). The CDR3 nucleotides are TGTGCCAGCAGCGCGACAGGCTCCTACGAGCAGTACTTC. The encoded protein is CASSATGSYEQYF.

The V call is TRBV7-9, the J call TRBJ2-2; 7 nucleotides line up with TRBD1. Germline V gene data show CDR1 as SEHNR and CDR2 as FQNEAQ (reference sequence). Unmatched junction bases numbered 2, after V lost 3 bases and J lost 1 base. CDR3 length: 15 amino acids. In DNA form, the CDR3 reads TGTGCCAGCAGCTTGGGACAGTGGAACACCGGGGAGCTGTTTTTT. Its protein is CASSLGQWNTGELFF.

V usage is TRBV9 and J usage is TRBJ2-1; D not resolved. The CDR3 totals 15 residues. Germline-derived CDR1 and CDR2 are SGDLS and YYNGEE. V shed 6 bases and J shed 0 bases, with 13 bases lying between them. CDR3 sequence (DNA): TGTGCCAGCACTCCGGGTCCTAGCTCCTACAATGAGCAGTTCTTC. Translated: CASTPGPSSYNEQFF.

The chain is built from TRBV7-2 and TRBJ1-5; 7 bases map to TRBD1. This CDR3 comprises 12 residues. CDR1 is SGHTA and CDR2 is FQGNSA in the germline V gene. With V trimmed by 5 bases and J by 6 bases, 1 base remained unmatched. The CDR3 sequence: CASSQGGQPQHF. The CDR3 DNA sequence: TGTGCCAGCAGCCAGGGGGGTCAGCCCCAGCATTTT.

V gene TRBV19 combines with J gene TRBJ2-7; no firm D call. Germline loops: CDR1 LNHDA, CDR2 SQIVND (reference sequence). CDR3 size: 13 residues. V shed 3 bases and J shed 2 bases, with 8 bases lying between them. CDR3 DNA sequence: TGTGCCAGTAGTATCCCGTATACCTACGAGCAGTACTTC. Its translation is CASSIPYTYEQYF.

This clone was counted a single time. The chain links TRBV18 to TRBJ1-1; 8 positions match TRBD1. V trimming: 4 bases; J trimming: 0 bases; junction bases outside the gene matches: 4. The germline CDR1 and CDR2 sequences are KGHSH and LQKENI. The CDR3 sequence is 15 residues long. CDR3 region: CASSLRTGMNTEAFF. In DNA, the CDR3 is TGTGCCAGCTCACTCAGGACAGGGATGAACACTGAAGCTTTCTTT.

About this clone itself: This sample includes further DNA sequences coding for the same CDR3. This sequence joins TRBV27 and TRBJ1-2; 10 nucleotides match TRBD1. The ends lost 3 bases at V and 8 bases at J; junction bases unmatched: 3. Germline V CDR1 and CDR2: MNHEY, SMNVEV (reference sequence). The CDR3 is made up of 13 amino acids. The CDR3 sequence is CASSFGQGGGYTF. DNA of the CDR3: TGTGCCAGCAGTTTCGGACAGGGGGGAGGCTACACCTTC.

This chain uses TRBV7-9 with TRBJ2-1, with D unresolved. There are 14 residues in the CDR3. Per the germline V gene, CDR1 is SEHNR and CDR2 is FQNEAQ (reference sequence). Trimming shortened V by 4 bases and J by 7 bases, and 14 bases separated the two germline ends. CDR3 DNA: TGTGCCAGCAGCTCCACTGGTCTTTGGAATGAGCAGTTCTTC. Amino acids: CASSSTGLWNEQFF.

This sequence joins TRBV27 and TRBJ2-7; no clear D gene. Germline V lookup: CDR1 MNHEY, CDR2 SMNVEV (reference sequence). Trimming shortened V by 5 bases and J by 9 bases, and 20 bases separated the two germline ends. This CDR3 is built from 14 residues. The CDR3 is CASSPTWTDLGQYF. CDR3 bases: TGTGCCAGCAGTCCTACGTGGACGGATCTTGGGCAGTACTTC.

The genes are TRBV2 and TRBJ1-1; perhaps TRBD1 as D (5 bases). Germline V lookup: CDR1 SNHLY, CDR2 FYNNEI. V lost 3 bases, J lost 11 bases, and 22 bases lay in between. This CDR3 contains 15 residues. The CDR3 sequence is CASSDGQGPRKRAFF. CDR3 nucleotides: TGTGCCAGCAGTGACGGGCAGGGACCTCGGAAACGGGCTTTCTTT. Filled out from reference TRBV2 and TRBJ1-1, the complete variable domain reads EPEVTQTPSHQVTQMGQEVILRCVPISNHLYFYWYRQILGQKVEFLVSFYNNEISEKSEIFDDQFSVERPDGSNFTLKIRSTKLEDSAMYFCASSDGQGPRKRAFFGQGTRLTVV.

This rearrangement joins TRBV9 to TRBJ2-7; D unresolved. The germline V gene has CDR1 SGDLS and CDR2 YYNGEE. Trimming stripped 1 base from V and 7 bases from J, with 12 bases between. The CDR3 runs to 13 residues. The CDR3 spells CASSVMTADEQYF. The CDR3 region has the DNA TGTGCCAGCAGCGTAATGACGGCAGATGAGCAGTACTTC.

This chain links TRBV5-6 with TRBJ2-7, with 7 bases identical to TRBD1. The CDR3 is 14 residues long. With V trimmed by 1 base and J by 0 bases, 1 base remained unmatched. Germline V lookup: CDR1 SGHDT, CDR2 YYEEEE. The CDR3 is CASSLRDSSYEQYF. The CDR3 DNA reads as TGTGCCAGCAGCTTGAGGGACAGCTCCTACGAGCAGTACTTC.

The chain employs TRBV18 and TRBJ2-6; D uncertain. Germline lookup yields CDR1 KGHSH and CDR2 LQKENI. The CDR3 totals 15 residues. Trimming removed 2 bases at V and 4 bases at J, with 9 bases between. The DNA for the CDR3 is TGTGCCAGCTCACCAATGGGTGGCGGGGCCAACGTCCTGACTTTC. It yields the protein CASSPMGGGANVLTF. The full variable domain, its missing parts supplied by reference TRBV18 and TRBJ2-6, is NAGVMQNPRHLVRRRGQEARLRCSPMKGHSHVYWYRQLPEEGLKFMVYLQKENIIDESGMPKERFSAEFPKEGPSILRIQQVVRGDSAAYFCASSPMGGGANVLTFGAGSRLTVL.

The table lists this clone with a few counts. The chain has TRBV5-5 and TRBJ2-7; no clear D gene. V lost 0 bases and J lost 4, with 8 bases in between. In germline, CDR1 is SGHKS, CDR2 YYEKEE (reference sequence). CDR3 length: 13 amino acids. The CDR3 DNA reads TGTGCCAGCAGCTTGGTTCCTAGTTACGAGCAGTACTTC. The encoded protein is CASSLVPSYEQYF.

This sequence joins TRBV6-5 and TRBJ1-1; D remains unclear. With 8 bases removed from V and 3 bases from J, the gap between germline ends came to 16 bases. CDR1 is MNHEY, CDR2 SVGAGI, per germline. This CDR3 region has 14 residues. The CDR3 is CASGSQGADTEAFF. The CDR3 nucleotides are TGTGCCAGCGGATCGCAAGGAGCGGACACTGAAGCTTTCTTT.

V usage is TRBV5-1 and J usage is TRBJ1-4; no firm D call. This CDR3 contains 14 residues. Trimming took 0 bases from V and 8 from J, leaving 11 bases between them. From germline, CDR1 is SGHRS and CDR2 YFSETQ. CDR3 in DNA: TGCGCCAGCAGCTTGGGTCCGCCGCGGGAAAAACTGTTTTTT. Amino acid sequence: CASSLGPPREKLFF.

As for this clone: Other DNA sequences within the sample encode an identical CDR3. The gene calls are TRBV2 and TRBJ1-1; the D is unclear. V shed 0 bases and J shed 1 base, with 6 bases lying between them. This CDR3 contains 14 residues. CDR1 is SNHLY and CDR2 is FYNNEI in the germline V gene. CDR3 protein: CASSEARGNTEAFF. The CDR3 nucleotides are TGTGCCAGCAGTGAAGCGAGAGGGAACACTGAAGCTTTCTTT.

V usage is TRBV9 and J usage is TRBJ2-6; D tentatively fits TRBD1 or TRBD2 (6 bases each). This CDR3 region has 20 residues. V lost 2 bases to trimming and J lost 0 bases, with 21 bases between them. Germline values: CDR1 SGDLS, CDR2 YYNGEE. The CDR3 DNA reads TGTGCCAGCAGCGTTAGTACTTGGGGGGCCATCCCCTCTGGGGCCAACGTCCTGACTTTC. Translation gives CASSVSTWGAIPSGANVLTF.

The rearrangement uses TRBV11-2 and TRBJ2-7, with 9 bases that match TRBD1. The V gene's germline CDR1 is SGHAT and CDR2 FQNNGV. This CDR3 comprises 14 residues. The V gene end was trimmed by 6 bases and the J gene end by 6 bases; junction bases not matched to a gene: 9. CDR3 sequence reads: CASRLGQGLTEQYF. In DNA, the CDR3 is TGTGCCAGCAGACTGGGACAGGGTCTTACCGAGCAGTACTTC.

The genes are TRBV6-5 and TRBJ2-5; no reliable D call. Germline V gene data show CDR1 as MNHEY and CDR2 as SVGAGI. The CDR3 has 12 amino acids. Trimming took off 2 bases at V and 0 bases at J, with 1 base between the two ends. CDR3 sequence: CASSYDQETQYF. In DNA, the CDR3 is TGTGCCAGCAGTTACGACCAAGAGACCCAGTACTTC.

CDR3: CASSTRGGPGEQYF. CDR3 nucleotide sequence: TGTGCCAGCAGCACGAGGGGGGGCCCCGGGGAGCAGTACTTC. The J gene is TRBJ2-7, the V gene TRBV9; the D gene is possibly TRBD2 (7 bases). The CDR3 loop spans 14 amino acids. V was pared by 4 bases and J by 7 bases, with 18 bases between. In germline, CDR1 is SGDLS, CDR2 YYNGEE.